Following are 18 T cell receptor beta chains from one sample sequenced in a study of PD-L1 blockade in urothelial cancer. Some clones are missing from TCRdb's copy, which holds only in-frame ones; the method was immunoSEQ multiplex PCR. The data contain tens of thousands of clones, roughly 89% of them seen just once; the ten biggest clones take up roughly 8.3%. The sample's time point: pretreatment peripheral blood. The source material was PBMCs, sampled around atezolizumab (anti-PD-L1) treatment. These receptor sequences come from an older woman with urothelial cancer.

The chain couples TRBV6-1 to TRBJ2-1; 7 positions agree with TRBD1. CDR1 MNHNS and CDR2 SASEGT come from the germline V gene. Trimming at V came to 4 bases and at J to 8 bases, leaving 5 bases not matched to a gene. The CDR3 runs to 13 residues. The CDR3: CASSARQGYEQFF. CDR3 coding DNA: TGTGCCAGCAGTGCGCGACAGGGATATGAGCAGTTCTTC.

V usage is TRBV27 and J usage is TRBJ1-2; D not resolved. The CDR3 loop spans 13 amino acids. Deletions cut 5 bases from V and 2 bases from J, with 9 bases between. Germline CDR1 reads MNHEY; CDR2 reads SMNVEV (reference sequence). The CDR3 spells CASSPMTNYGYTF. The CDR3 nucleotides are TGTGCCAGCAGTCCAATGACAAACTATGGCTACACCTTC.

The J gene is TRBJ2-7, the V gene TRBV5-6; 9 nucleotides match TRBD1. CDR1 is SGHDT, CDR2 YYEEEE, per germline. With 4 bases clipped from V and 6 bases from J, the junction kept 5 bases outside the gene matches. The CDR3 contains 13 residues. The CDR3 DNA reads TGTGCCAGCAGCGGGACAGGGCTCGGCGAGCAGTACTTC. Protein sequence: CASSGTGLGEQYF.

The V call is TRBV5-1, the J call TRBJ2-2; D possibly corresponds to TRBD1 (6 bases). The CDR3 covers 18 residues. Trimming left V 0 bases short and J 5 bases short, with 20 bases between. Germline CDR1 reads SGHRS; CDR2 reads YFSETQ. CDR3 region: CASSLGRGTLNGTGELFF. CDR3 nucleotides: TGCGCCAGCAGCTTGGGTAGGGGGACGTTAAACGGGACCGGGGAGCTGTTTTTT.

This sequence joins TRBV7-2 and TRBJ1-2; 7 positions match TRBD1. V shed 5 bases and J 7 bases; nucleotides not matched to a gene: 7. Germline V gene lookup returns CDR1 SGHTA and CDR2 FQGNSA. The CDR3 runs 13 residues. CDR3 loop: CASSQRQGSGYTF. The CDR3 coding sequence is TGTGCCAGCAGCCAAAGACAGGGCAGTGGCTACACCTTC.

The CDR3, as DNA: TGCAGCGTTGATGGCAGTACTAACTATGGCTACACCTTC. Encoded protein: CSVDGSTNYGYTF. The chain joins TRBV29-1 to TRBJ1-2; D is undetermined. Germline V gene lookup returns CDR1 SQVTM and CDR2 ANQGSEA. The CDR3 covers 13 residues. Trimming shortened V by 3 bases and J by 0 bases, and 8 bases separated the two germline ends.

The chain recombines TRBV27 with TRBJ2-7; a possible D gene is TRBD2 (5 bases). Germline values: CDR1 MNHEY, CDR2 SMNVEV (reference sequence). Trimming removed 6 bases from V and 0 bases from J, with 9 bases in between. This CDR3 region has 13 residues. DNA of the CDR3: TGTGCCAGCAGACGGGGAAGCTCCTACGAGCAGTACTTC. Its translation is CASRRGSSYEQYF.

The chain is built from TRBV4-2 and TRBJ2-7; TRBD2 matches 10 bases. J was trimmed by 3 bases and V by 0 bases; bases with no gene match: 5. This CDR3 contains 16 residues. CDR1 is LGHNA, CDR2 YNFKEQ, per germline. The CDR3 bases are TGTGCCAGCAGCCAAGAACTCGGACTAGCGGACTACGAGCAGTACTTC. Translating gives CASSQELGLADYEQYF.

V gene TRBV4-1 combines with J gene TRBJ2-5; 7 bases match TRBD1. The CDR3 is 15 residues long. The germline CDR1 and CDR2 sequences are MGHRA and YSYEKL. The V gene end was trimmed by 3 bases and the J gene end by 5 bases; junction bases not matched to a gene: 9. The CDR3 sequence is CASSHIEGQMETQYF. The CDR3, as DNA: TGCGCCAGCAGCCACATAGAGGGACAGATGGAGACCCAGTACTTC.

This rearrangement joins TRBV27 to TRBJ2-7; TRBD1 matches at 10 bases. The V and J ends lost 3 bases and 4 bases, in that order; junction bases with no gene match: 3. This CDR3 has 14 residues. The germline V gene has CDR1 MNHEY and CDR2 SMNVEV (reference sequence). The CDR3 loop is CASSFLGQGYEQYF. In DNA, the CDR3 is TGTGCCAGCAGTTTTCTGGGACAGGGGTACGAGCAGTACTTC.

This clone showed up just once. This CDR3 is CASSVGGSGNGEQFF. Written as DNA, the CDR3 is TGTGCCAGCAGCGTAGGTGGTAGCGGGAACGGTGAGCAGTTCTTC. This rearrangement joins TRBV9 to TRBJ2-1, with TRBD2 matching over 8 bases. CDR3 length equals 15 residues. V lost 0 bases to trimming and J lost 9 bases; unmatched junction nucleotides: 8. Germline V gene sequence: CDR1 SGDLS, CDR2 YYNGEE.

V gene TRBV10-3 combines with J gene TRBJ2-3; 8 bases line up with TRBD2. From germline, CDR1 is ENHRY and CDR2 SYGVKD. V gave up 5 bases and J gave up 1 base; unmatched junction bases: 8. The CDR3 length is 16 residues. The CDR3 bases are TGTGCCATCAGTATGCTTACTAGCGGAGGCACAGATACGCAGTATTTT. It is translated as CAISMLTSGGTDTQYF.

The J gene is TRBJ1-1, the V gene TRBV6-7; 10 bases map to TRBD1. TRBV6-7 is labeled an ORF, and its function is uncertain. The CDR3 spans 17 residues. V was clipped by 2 bases and J by 0 bases; unmatched bases: 6. CDR3 region: CASSYVGTGDMNTEAFF. As DNA, the CDR3 is TGTGCCAGCAGTTACGTCGGGACAGGGGACATGAACACTGAAGCTTTCTTT.

The chain uses TRBV6-1 and TRBJ1-5; 7 bases line up with TRBD1. Germline V gene data show CDR1 as MNHNS and CDR2 as SASEGT. This CDR3 comprises 13 residues. Trimming cost V 6 bases and J 5 bases; bases outside gene matches: 4. The CDR3 nucleotides are TGTGCCAGCAGCCGGGACAGATATCAGCCCCAGCATTTT. As protein: CASSRDRYQPQHF.

This rearrangement joins TRBV2 to TRBJ1-5; 9 bases fit TRBD1. The V segment lost 4 bases and the J segment 11 bases; nucleotides outside the gene matches: 12. From germline, CDR1 is SNHLY and CDR2 FYNNEI. This CDR3 has 15 residues. The chain's CDR3 is CASSAGTGIQWAQHF. Here the CDR3 DNA reads TGTGCCAGCAGTGCTGGGACAGGGATTCAATGGGCCCAGCATTTT.

This clone was seen only a few times. This chain uses TRBV2 with TRBJ1-1, with D uncertain. V was clipped by 3 bases and J by 5 bases, with 10 bases between them. From germline, CDR1 is SNHLY and CDR2 FYNNEI. The CDR3 extends over 13 amino acids. The CDR3 reads CASSDWAVTEAFF. CDR3 bases: TGTGCCAGCAGTGATTGGGCAGTGACTGAAGCTTTCTTT.

The genes are TRBV5-1 and TRBJ1-1; D unresolved. V was trimmed by 0 bases and J by 5 bases, leaving 5 bases between them. Germline CDR1 SGHRS, CDR2 YFSETQ. The CDR3 consists of 12 residues. The CDR3 region is CASSLVSTEAFF. The CDR3 DNA reads as TGCGCCAGCAGCTTGGTATCTACTGAAGCTTTCTTT.

The gene calls are TRBV27 and TRBJ1-6, with TRBD1 matching 8 bases. The germline V gene encodes CDR1 MNHEY and CDR2 SMNVEV (reference sequence). Losses at the gene ends were 8 bases for V and 10 bases for J; bases not matched to a gene: 13. The CDR3 has 15 residues. The CDR3 is CASAQGASQRSPLHF. CDR3 coding DNA: TGTGCCAGCGCCCAGGGGGCCTCACAGAGGTCACCCCTCCACTTT.